These 11 T cell receptor beta chains share one sample of origin, sequenced in a study of identical twins. In TCRdb, the 5' RACE reads were re-called with MiXCR into one record per CDR3 protein. The sample consists of a few hundred thousand distinct CDR3 sequences, 8.5% to 10% of them appearing once. Sequenced: naive T cells sorted from blood. The origin of the receptors is a woman in her forties or fifties in good health.

V gene TRBV20-1 combines with J gene TRBJ2-3, with D perhaps matching TRBD2 (6 bases). Trimming shortened V by 3 bases and J by 2 bases, and 12 bases separated the two germline ends. CDR1 is DFQATT and CDR2 is SNEGSKA in the germline V gene (reference sequence). This CDR3 is 14 amino acids long. CDR3 sequence (DNA): TGCAGTGCTAGCCCTAGCGAATACACAGATACGCAGTATTTT. Residues: CSASPSEYTDTQYF.

This clonotype showed up just a few times. CDR3 sequence reads: CSATYNEQFF. CDR3 in DNA: TGCAGTGCTACGTACAATGAGCAGTTCTTC. J is TRBJ2-1 and V is TRBV20-1, with no clear D. The CDR3 runs to 10 residues. V was cut by 4 bases and J by 4 bases, with 2 bases left in between. Germline V gene data show CDR1 as DFQATT and CDR2 as SNEGSKA (reference sequence).

The gene calls are TRBV20-1 and TRBJ2-1; D possibly corresponds to TRBD2 (6 bases). The germline gives CDR1 DFQATT, CDR2 SNEGSKA (reference sequence). This CDR3 spans 15 amino acids. Trimming shortened V by 1 base and J by 14 bases, and 24 bases separated the two germline ends. DNA for the CDR3: TGCAGTGCTAGAGCTACGGGAGCTTTGGGGTTCCTGGAGTTCTTC. As protein: CSARATGALGFLEFF.

In this sample, this clonotype turned up a few times. The CDR3: CASSTDMTNSPLHF. The CDR3 DNA sequence: TGTGCCAGCAGCACCGACATGACTAATTCACCCCTCCACTTT. The gene calls are TRBV12-3 or TRBV12-4 and TRBJ1-6; unclear D gene. The CDR3 consists of 14 residues. V lost 6 bases and J 6 bases, leaving 12 bases between the germline ends.

The table lists this clonotype with many counts. The CDR3 nucleotides are TGTGCCAGCAGATCTATAGGAGTCAATGAGCAGTTCTTC. Its protein is CASRSIGVNEQFF. The rearrangement uses TRBV11-2 and TRBJ2-1; no definite D call. V dropped 6 bases and J dropped 6 bases, with 12 bases sitting between them. This CDR3 comprises 13 residues. Germline V lookup: CDR1 SGHAT, CDR2 FQNNGV.

J is TRBJ2-5 and V is TRBV12-3 or TRBV12-4; D might be TRBD2 (6 bases). V dropped 3 bases and J dropped 3 bases, with 14 bases sitting between them. The CDR3 consists of 15 residues. CDR3 residues: CASSFGQGGKETQYF. The CDR3 DNA reads as TGTGCCAGCAGTTTTGGGCAGGGCGGGAAAGAGACCCAGTACTTC.

The chain combines TRBV5-1 with TRBJ1-1, with D maybe TRBD1 (6 bases). This CDR3 comprises 13 residues. Per the germline V gene, CDR1 is SGHRS and CDR2 is YFSETQ. V was trimmed by 3 bases and J by 0 bases, leaving 6 bases between them. The CDR3 nucleotides are TGCGCCAGCAGCTGGACAGTGAACACTGAAGCTTTCTTT. This sequence encodes CASSWTVNTEAFF.

This clonotype was detected only a few times. The rearrangement joins TRBV5-1 to TRBJ2-1; D unresolved. This CDR3 has 12 amino acids. The V gene's germline CDR1 is SGHRS and CDR2 YFSETQ. V shed 4 bases and J shed 12 bases, with 14 bases lying between them. CDR3 sequence reads: CASSNPSWWQFF. The DNA of the CDR3 is TGCGCCAGCAGCAATCCTTCGTGGTGGCAGTTCTTC.

The rearrangement joins TRBV11-2 to TRBJ2-7; D is perhaps TRBD1 or TRBD2 (5 bases each). From germline, CDR1 is SGHAT and CDR2 FQNNGV. V gave up 1 base and J gave up 7 bases, with 14 bases separating them. The CDR3 sequence is 14 residues long. In DNA form, the CDR3 reads TGTGCCAGCAGCTTAGCTGAGGGGCTCGGGGAGCAGTACGTC. The encoded protein is CASSLAEGLGEQYV.

This clonotype has a handful of counts. The V gene is TRBV5-1, the J gene TRBJ2-1; the match to TRBD2 covers 12 bases. V gave up 4 bases and J gave up 0 bases; unmatched junction bases: 17. Germline CDR1 is SGHRS and CDR2 is YFSETQ. The CDR3 contains 21 residues. This CDR3 is CASSMGSLTSGRTRSYNEQFF. CDR3 DNA: TGCGCCAGCAGCATGGGAAGCTTGACTAGCGGGAGAACCCGCTCCTACAATGAGCAGTTCTTC. Drawing the rest from reference TRBV5-1 and TRBJ2-1, the complete variable domain is KAGVTQTPRYLIKTRGQQVTLSCSPISGHRSVSWYQQTPGQGLQFLFEYFSETQRNKGNFPGRFSGRQFSNSRSEMNVSTLELGDSALYLCASSMGSLTSGRTRSYNEQFFGPGTRLTVL.

The V gene is TRBV29-1, the J gene TRBJ2-5; D is possibly TRBD1 or TRBD2 (5 bases each). This CDR3 contains 12 residues. V lost 4 bases and J lost 5, with 11 bases in between. In germline, CDR1 is SQVTM, CDR2 ANQGSEA. In DNA form, the CDR3 reads TGCAGCGTTGGTCCCGGGACGGAGACCCAGTACTTC. This translates into CSVGPGTETQYF.